Listed below are T cell receptor beta chains from one sample, sequenced in a study of beta chain features in type 1 diabetes. Method: immunoSEQ multiplex PCR; TCRdb's copy keeps in-frame clones and lacks some. The sample lists a few hundred thousand clones, over 12% occurring once. Sequencing input: naive CD4+ T cells from blood. The receptors were gathered from a woman aged 18-29 years in good health. Both conserved end residues are part of each CDR3. The order of the fields is CDR3 protein, V gene, clone size. Size is omitted from some rows. Given values are once, few, many or a class for expanded clones.

CASSFSGRLYEQYF,TRBV28,.
CASSSAGGGLNEQFF,TRBV7-3,.
CASSTRTSGSYNEQFF,TRBV7-2,.
CASSQTYRRGYEQYF,TRBV4-3,.
CASSSAGLYNEQFF,TRBV7-2,.
CASSLAGVSNQPQHF,TRBV5-1,once
CASSFDPGAREQFF,TRBV7-9,few
CASSRGDYEQYF,TRBV30,.
CASSPEGNQPQHF,TRBV18,.
CASRKQSSYEQYF,TRBV7-2,.
CAWSVLDRFYEQYF,TRBV30,.
CAWSVPGAGETYEQYF,TRBV30,.
CASGARELFF,TRBV6-5,.
CAWTPGGPGRGVPNQPQHF,TRBV30,.
CASSLVPTIDNEQFF,TRBV5-1,.
CAWSGAGIRGYTF,TRBV30,.
CASSLRLGTTQGETQYF,TRBV7-3,.
CASSPKGLAGGPWELFF,TRBV28,.
CASRWTSGSSYNEQFF,TRBV28,.
CSVAPGQNTEAFF,TRBV29-1,few
CASSVVSGGAYNEQFF,TRBV9,.
CASSYSNRGRGYGYTF,TRBV6-5,.
CASSLGPIGVGTEAFF,TRBV5-1,few